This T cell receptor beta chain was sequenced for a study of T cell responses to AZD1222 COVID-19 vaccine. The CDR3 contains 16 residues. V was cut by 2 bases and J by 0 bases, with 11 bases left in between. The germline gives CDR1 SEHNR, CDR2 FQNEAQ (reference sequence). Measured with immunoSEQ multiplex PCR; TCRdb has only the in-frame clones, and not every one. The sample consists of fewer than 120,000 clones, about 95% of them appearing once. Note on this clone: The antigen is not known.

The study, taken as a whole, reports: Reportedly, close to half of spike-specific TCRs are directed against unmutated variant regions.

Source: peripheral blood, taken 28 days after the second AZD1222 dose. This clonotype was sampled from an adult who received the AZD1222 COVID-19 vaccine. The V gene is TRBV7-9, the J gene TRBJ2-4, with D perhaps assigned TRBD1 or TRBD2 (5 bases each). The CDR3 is CASSLPPGTAKNIQYF. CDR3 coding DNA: TGTGCCAGCAGCTTACCCCCCGGGACAGCCAAAAACATTCAGTACTTC.